This record looks at one T cell receptor beta chain sequence and its context. Its antigen is currently not known. Base qualities are not at hand, and no much larger clone is one base apart. The sample belongs to a study of T cells in Graves' hyperthyroidism and ophthalmopathy (dated by TCRdb to between 2018 and 2021). Looking at the study overall: Peripheral blood was collected at initial diagnosis, before any treatment. TCR Vbeta CDR3 sequencing of fewer than 150 peripheral blood samples (over 40 ophthalmopathy, about 80 hyperthyroidism and roughly 17 progressor patients) is reported in the paper. After sampling, hyperthyroidism patients received methimazole starting at 30 mg daily, and ophthalmopathy patients received high-dose intravenous methylprednisolone. For training and testing, the 100 or so patients in the discovery cohort were randomly divided in a 7:3 ratio. Whether ophthalmopathy could be predicted prospectively was tested in an independent validation cohort made up of 18 to 20 hyperthyroidism patients plus 17 patients who later progressed to ophthalmopathy. A discovery cohort of around 100 patients, 43 with Graves' ophthalmopathy and about 58 with stable Graves' hyperthyroidism, was used to find distinguishing TCR V-J signatures. In addition, the study compared T-cell repertoires in thyroid tissue and in blood from roughly six Graves' hyperthyroidism patients.

What the research found in general, with its limitations: Most expanded thyroid clonotypes (frequency above 0.001) were also detected in blood, a finding suggesting that blood repertoires may reflect thyroid immune responses. A model built on a 13 V-J signature distinguished ophthalmopathy from stable hyperthyroidism, reaching around 90% sensitivity and about 81% specificity in cross-validation and 80%/75% in testing. No statistical method was used to set the sample size in advance, and investigators knew the group allocation. In validation, the model predicted progression to ophthalmopathy with approximately 71% sensitivity and roughly 72% specificity, a median of around 6.6 months before onset.

The CDR3 covers 13 residues, taking in both the cysteine and the phenylalanine. Only CDR3 DNA is held: 39 bases, read in frame from base 1. CDR1 and CDR2, per the germline V gene, are MGHDK and SYGVNS. Trimming takes 9 bases from V and 5 bases from J, and the germline ends sit 13 bases apart. Amplification of TCR beta CDR3 regions was carried out from RNA transcripts. The first round of RT-PCR for the TCR CDR3 was performed with the HTBI primer set and the Qiagen OneStep RT-PCR kit. Libraries were constructed in a second round of multiplex PCR, after which size selection and purification were carried out. Sequencing of the libraries was done on an Illumina HiSeq2000 using paired-end 100 bp reads. On the authors' methods: SOAPnuke was used to process the raw data, with reads discarded if the reads contained adapters or uncalled bases, had a mean Phred below 15, or lacked an exact constant-primer or identifier match. High-quality paired reads were merged using COPE v1.2.5, and each unique nucleotide sequence was defined as a clonotype. MiTCR v1.1 was used to align clonotypes to the IMGT TRBV, TRBD and TRBJ reference segments. The analysis included only V-J combinations with a frequency above 0.0001, which together covered around 99% of the repertoires. The TCS score was defined as F50 (clonal expansion) divided by E x V (chaos), with BLOSUM62-based TCRdist calculated between CDR3 peptides within each V-J. Welch's t-statistics and random forest reduced roughly 500 V-J features to roughly 13, which were used in a naive Bayes classifier (R e1071). The public reads were quality trimmed at Q25 with fastp and then assembled into clones with MiXCR by TCRdb, keeping productive beta chains. Each CDR3 protein gets just one entry, which takes the most common genes and DNA from the rows behind it. The V and J calls and clone size are TCRdb's, not the authors'. This sample lists about 480,000 distinct CDR3 sequences; roughly an eighth were detected once. The ten largest clones take up about 17% of the sample.

Stable Graves' hyperthyroidism was defined as the absence of progression to ophthalmopathy over 18 months of follow-up. The hyperthyroidism patients were between 18 and 65 years old and newly diagnosed, with a disease duration of less than 2 months. Patients with uncontrolled infections, other autoimmune diseases, pregnancy or lactation were excluded. Diagnoses relied on clinical symptoms, serum thyroxine and TRAb, thyroid ultrasound and orbital computed tomography. PBMCs were isolated from around 10 ml of fresh peripheral blood by Ficoll-Paque density gradient centrifugation. Total RNA was extracted using Trizol reagent, and RNA quality was assessed on an Agilent 2100 Bioanalyzer.

The source material was blood. Rearrangement joined TRBV25-1 to TRBJ1-4, with an unclear D gene assignment. The sequence derives from a young woman with Graves' hyperthyroidism. The nucleotides are TGTGCCAGTAAGGACCGAGTCAATGAAAAACTGTTTTTT. The translation is CASKDRVNEKLFF.